This T cell receptor (beta chain) was found in a study of cytomegalovirus exposure and HLA in healthy donors. Study-wide results and caveats: There were 150 or so TCR beta chains listed as cytomegalovirus-associated. Immune exposure information comprised only CMV serostatus.

In the PCR, 60 Vbeta and 13 Jbeta primers were used. Here immunoSEQ multiplex PCR was the method, and the copy in TCRdb shows in-frame clones only, minus some. The sample consists of 150,000 to 200,000 clones, about 88% of them appearing once. This clone was picked up a small number of times. Its antigen is not identified. Trimming shortened V by 4 bases and J by 5 bases, and 15 bases separated the two germline ends. The CDR3 contains 15 residues. Germline CDR1 reads LNHDA; CDR2 reads SQIVND (reference sequence). The sequencing input was PBMCs. This chain uses TRBV19 with TRBJ2-1, with a weak D call TRBD1 (5 bases). The TCR was taken from a woman aged 18-29 years in good health and CMV-seronegative. CDR3 residues: CASSTGRAPNNEQFF. In nucleotides, the CDR3 is TGTGCCAGTAGTACGGGCAGGGCCCCTAACAATGAGCAGTTCTTC. Variable domain in full (rest from reference TRBV19 and TRBJ2-1): DGGITQSPKYLFRKEGQNVTLSCEQNLNHDAMYWYRQDPGQGLRLIYYSQIVNDFQKGDIAEGYSVSREKKESFPLTVTSAQKNPTAFYLCASSTGRAPNNEQFFGPGTRLTVL.